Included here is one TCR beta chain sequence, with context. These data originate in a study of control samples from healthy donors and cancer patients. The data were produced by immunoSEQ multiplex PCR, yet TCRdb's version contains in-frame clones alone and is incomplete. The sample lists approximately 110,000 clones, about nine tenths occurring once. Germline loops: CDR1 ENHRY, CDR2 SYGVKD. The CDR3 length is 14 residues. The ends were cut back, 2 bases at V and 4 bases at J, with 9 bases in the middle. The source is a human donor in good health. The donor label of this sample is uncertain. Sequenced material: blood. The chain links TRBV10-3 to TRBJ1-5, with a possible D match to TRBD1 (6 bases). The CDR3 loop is CAISEDRLNQPQHF. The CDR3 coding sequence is TGTGCCATCAGTGAGGACAGGCTAAATCAGCCCCAGCATTTT.